This is a list of T cell receptor beta chains from one sample in a study of beta chain bispecific antibodies for T cell cancers. TCRdb re-called the 5' RACE reads through MiXCR, storing one row per CDR3 protein. The top ten hold less than 8.5% of the sample, which has roughly 15,000 distinct CDR3 sequences, around 2.1% seen once. No cognate antigen is known for these TCRs. What was sequenced was healthy donor T cells cultured with leukemia cells. The receptor set was obtained from a human donor in good health. Some clones in this sample may be carry-over from other donors' samples. CDR3s leave out the opening cysteine and the closing phenylalanine or tryptophan. The order of the fields is D gene, CDR3 length, V gene, CDR3 protein. A D gene is named only where the DNA matches it firmly.

-,11,TRBV9,ASSVDTYNEQF
-,14,TRBV7-2,ASSLSVSGWYNEQF
-,13,TRBV13,ASSSPGRGGYEQY
TRBD1,12,TRBV20-1,SASLDRGLYEQY
-,13,TRBV11-2,ASSPGGGAAYEQY
-,12,TRBV9,ASSVAQGGYEQY
TRBD1,12,TRBV27,ASSPMDRADTQY
TRBD2,12,TRBV7-9,ASSASGARETQY
TRBD2,14,TRBV3-1,ASSPWTSGDQETQY
-,10,TRBV4-1,ASSHGGGELF